A selection of T cell receptor beta chains follows, all from one sample in a study of preoperative IRX-2 immunotherapy in early breast cancer. TCRdb keeps only in-frame clones here, not all; method: immunoSEQ multiplex PCR. The table lists about 67,000 clones, roughly 95% of them singletons. The sample was acquired from a patient treated with IRX-2 immunotherapy. The receptor source for this set is a human donor with breast cancer. The CDR3 runs from the conserved cysteine through the conserved F or W. A D gene is named only where the DNA matches it firmly. Rows give clone size only sometimes, using once, few, many, or a class for an expanded clone.

V	J	D	size	CDR3	DNA
TRBV23-1	TRBJ2-7	-	-	CASSQDPNLQLAPYEQYF	TGCGCCAGCAGTCAAGACCCCAACTTGCAGCTCGCCCCCTACGAGCAGTACTTC
TRBV10-3	TRBJ2-3	-	-	CAISERTRMTQYF	TGTGCCATCAGTGAACGTACTAGGATGACGCAGTATTTT
TRBV30	TRBJ2-5	TRBD1	-	CACPGQGLETQYF	TGTGCCTGCCCGGGACAGGGGTTAGAGACCCAGTACTTC
TRBV28	TRBJ2-4	TRBD1	-	CASAGTGITVKNIQYF	TGTGCCAGCGCCGGGACAGGGATAACCGTCAAAAACATTCAGTACTTC
TRBV5-1	TRBJ1-5	-	-	CASSLEGGLGQPQHF	TGCGCCAGCAGCTTGGAGGGTGGCCTCGGACAGCCCCAGCATTTT
TRBV5-8	TRBJ2-7	TRBD1	-	CASSLVGTGGEQYF	TGTGCCAGCAGCTTGGTTGGGACAGGGGGCGAGCAGTACTTC
TRBV18	TRBJ2-5	-	once	CASSPSTGPPDLGQETQYF	TGTGCCAGCTCCCCAAGCACCGGGCCACCCGATTTGGGCCAAGAGACCCAGTACTTC
TRBV9	TRBJ1-6	-	-	CASRGPGNSPLHF	TGTGCCAGCAGGGGACCGGGAAATTCACCCCTCCACTTT
TRBV6-6	TRBJ2-5	-	-	CASLRSEWQETQYF	TGTGCCAGCCTAAGGAGCGAATGGCAAGAGACCCAGTACTTC
TRBV5-8	TRBJ2-5	-	-	CASSYTTGSWGQETQYF	TGTGCCAGCAGTTATACTACCGGGTCCTGGGGCCAAGAGACCCAGTACTTC
TRBV7-3	TRBJ1-1	TRBD1	-	CASSYQGDSRKAFF	TGTGCCAGCAGCTACCAAGGGGACAGCCGAAAAGCTTTCTTT
TRBV7-2	TRBJ1-2	-	-	CASSFQMTNYGYTF	TGTGCCAGCAGCTTCCAGATGACTAACTATGGCTACACCTTC
TRBV4-3	TRBJ1-1	-	-	CASSQGRVARGRDTEAFF	TGCGCCAGCAGCCAAGGTAGGGTCGCGCGCGGGCGGGACACTGAAGCTTTCTTT
TRBV7-2	TRBJ2-5	-	-	CASSLARQFQETQYF	TGTGCCAGCAGCTTAGCGAGACAGTTTCAAGAGACCCAGTACTTC
TRBV6-6	TRBJ2-5	-	-	CASSRLRETQYF	TGTGCCAGCAGCAGGTTGCGGGAGACCCAGTACTTC
TRBV7-2	TRBJ2-1	-	-	CASSRTRSYNEQFF	TGTGCCAGCAGCAGGACACGGTCCTACAATGAGCAGTTCTTC
TRBV7-6	TRBJ1-2	-	-	CASSLWPPGEGYGYTF	TGTGCCAGCAGCTTATGGCCCCCAGGAGAAGGATATGGCTACACCTTC
TRBV19	TRBJ1-5	TRBD1	-	CASRHDRVGNQPQHF	TGTGCCAGTAGGCATGACAGGGTGGGCAATCAGCCCCAGCATTTT
TRBV5-1	TRBJ2-3	-	once	CASSLFTGSTDTQYF	TGCGCCAGCAGCTTATTTACTGGGTCCACAGATACGCAGTATTTT
TRBV6-5	TRBJ1-4	-	-	CASSYSSGELGEKLFF	TGTGCCAGCAGTTACTCGAGCGGGGAGCTCGGGGAAAAACTGTTTTTT
TRBV5-4	TRBJ2-3	-	-	CASTPGRSTDTQYF	TGTGCCAGCACCCCGGGACGAAGCACAGATACGCAGTATTTT
TRBV4-3	TRBJ2-2	-	once	CASSQLGRYTGELFF	TGCGCCAGCAGCCAACTAGGGCGGTACACCGGGGAGCTGTTTTTT
TRBV6-1	TRBJ1-1	-	-	CASSAFMGLGQNTEAFF	TGTGCCAGCAGTGCATTTATGGGCCTGGGGCAGAACACTGAAGCTTTCTTT
TRBV5-4	TRBJ1-6	TRBD1	-	CASSLKTGTGISPLHF	TGTGCCAGCAGCTTGAAGACCGGGACAGGAATTTCACCCCTCCACTTT
TRBV18	TRBJ2-2	-	-	CASSLGAELFF	TGTGCCAGCTCGCTCGGGGCGGAGCTGTTTTTT
TRBV29-1	TRBJ2-3	-	-	CSVEEGYTQYF	TGCAGCGTTGAAGAAGGTTATACGCAGTATTTT
TRBV6-1	TRBJ2-7	-	-	CASNGWGYEQYF	TGTGCCAGCAACGGATGGGGCTACGAGCAGTACTTC
TRBV5-5	TRBJ1-6	TRBD1	-	CASSPGGAYNSPLHF	TGTGCCAGCAGTCCAGGGGGGGCCTATAATTCACCCCTCCACTTT
TRBV5-6	TRBJ1-1	-	-	CASTRWTVNTEAFF	TGTGCCAGCACCCGTTGGACAGTGAACACTGAAGCTTTCTTT
TRBV7-2	TRBJ2-5	-	-	CASSFQTDGLETQYF	TGTGCCAGCAGCTTCCAAACGGATGGTTTGGAGACCCAGTACTTC
TRBV19	TRBJ2-1	TRBD1	-	CASSIYGTGGPYNEQFF	TGTGCCAGTAGTATATACGGAACAGGGGGCCCCTACAATGAGCAGTTCTTC
TRBV27	TRBJ2-3	-	-	CASSLSARTPTSTDTQYF	TGTGCCAGCAGTTTATCGGCCAGGACACCTACTAGCACAGATACGCAGTATTTT
TRBV19	TRBJ2-1	-	-	CASSMWGRGHEQFF	TGTGCCAGTAGTATGTGGGGGAGAGGCCATGAGCAGTTCTTC
TRBV5-1	TRBJ1-2	TRBD1	-	CASSPGQGNYGYTF	TGCGCCAGCAGCCCGGGACAGGGAAACTATGGCTACACCTTC
TRBV9	TRBJ2-7	-	-	CASSVEGVDEQYF	TGTGCCAGCAGCGTAGAGGGGGTCGACGAGCAGTACTTC
TRBV28	TRBJ2-7	TRBD1	-	CASQGVLDEQYF	TGTGCCAGCCAGGGGGTATTAGACGAGCAGTACTTC
TRBV28	TRBJ2-3	-	-	CASTSTDTQYF	TGTGCCAGCACCAGCACAGATACGCAGTATTTT
TRBV5-1	TRBJ1-5	-	-	CASSPGAGAQPQHF	TGCGCCAGCAGCCCGGGGGCGGGGGCGCAGCCCCAGCATTTT
TRBV6-1	TRBJ2-1	-	-	CASSERTVISTEQFF	TGTGCCAGCAGTGAAAGGACAGTAATTAGCACTGAGCAGTTCTTC
TRBV7-2	TRBJ1-1	-	-	CASSLGGRPNTEAFF	TGTGCCAGCAGCTTAGGGGGTAGGCCGAACACTGAAGCTTTCTTT